The following is a T cell receptor beta chain sequence with its context. What it recognizes is unknown. The sample is drawn from a study of metastatic and nonmetastatic thyroid tumors. With MiXCR, TCRdb called clones anew from the PCR reads. The sample lists approximately 29,000 clones; 30% were seen once. Trimming removed 1 base from V and 6 bases from J, with 15 bases in between. The CDR3 extends over 15 amino acids. The germline CDR1 and CDR2 sequences are SGHTA and FQGNSA. Among the patients, none had received any treatment before thyroid surgery. Study findings and constraints: Malignant tumors reportedly showed significantly higher TCR beta diversity than benign nodules in both blood and tumor.

The TCR sequence derives from a female donor with papillary thyroid cancer or a benign thyroid nodule (not recorded which). Some clones in this sample may be carry-over from other donors' samples. V usage is TRBV7-2 and J usage is TRBJ1-2, with a tentative D call TRBD1 (6 bases). Specimen: blood. The CDR3 DNA sequence: TGTGCCAGCAGCTTAGGTTTTCAGGGGATTGATGGCTACACCTTC. Translating gives CASSLGFQGIDGYTF.